The clone carrying this T cell receptor (beta chain) was picked up many times. The antigen remains unidentified. Each CDR3 protein is one row after TCRdb ran MiXCR on the 5' RACE reads. The sample lists about 200,000 distinct CDR3 sequences, approximately 3% occurring once. The sample comes from a study of T cells after yellow fever vaccination. Study findings and constraints: Clones that expanded after primary vaccination mostly reappeared after the booster (just over 95% CD4, 88% CD8).

The CDR3 contains 15 residues. Deletions cut 1 base from V and 4 bases from J, with 13 bases between. Germline values: CDR1 SEHNR, CDR2 FQNEAQ (reference sequence). This sample comprised CD4+ T cells sorted from PBMCs, obtained 10 days after the yellow fever booster vaccination. The genes are TRBV7-9 and TRBJ1-1; D is uncertain. The clonotype was recovered from a man younger than 35 who received the YFV17D yellow fever vaccine. CDR3 in DNA: TGTGCCAGCAGCTTAGTGTCCGGGAGTACCACTGAAGCTTTCTTT. Its translation is CASSLVSGSTTEAFF.